This is a list of T cell receptor beta chains from one sample in a study of blood T cell dynamics during melanoma immunotherapy. The repertoire was sequenced with immunoSEQ multiplex PCR; TCRdb's copy has only in-frame clones and lacks some. The table records about 3,600 clones, less than 98% of them present only once. Sequenced material: effector memory CD8+ T cells from blood, taken from a patient treated with checkpoint blockade. Receptors were obtained from a human donor with melanoma. Both conserved end residues are part of each CDR3. The D gene is left open where the match is weak. Size tells how often a clone was seen (once, few, many) or the class of an expanded clone, and some rows leave it out.

>TRBJ2-1|.|.|TRBV28
TGTGCCAGCAGTTTAGCGGGAATTGTCTATGAGCAGTTCTTC
CASSLAGIVYEQFF
>TRBJ2-1|TRBD2|once|TRBV6-1
TGTGCCAGCAGTGAAATGATTAGCGGGGTCTACAATGAGCAGTTCTTC
CASSEMISGVYNEQFF
>TRBJ2-7|.|.|TRBV7-9
TGTGCCAGCAGCTTAGCGAGGAACGAGCAGTACTTC
CASSLARNEQYF
>TRBJ2-3|.|.|TRBV7-2
TGTGCCAGCAGCTTAGGTCGCGGATCAGAACGCACAGATACGCAGTATTTT
CASSLGRGSERTDTQYF
>TRBJ2-1|TRBD2|.|TRBV4-1
TGCGCCAGCAGCCAACCAAGCGGGAGCGTCGATGAGCAGTTCTTC
CASSQPSGSVDEQFF
>TRBJ2-3|TRBD1|.|TRBV5-1
TGCGCCAGCAGCGGCCCGGGACAGGGTTTTACAGATACGCAGTATTTT
CASSGPGQGFTDTQYF
>TRBJ2-7|TRBD1|.|TRBV13
TGTGCCAGCAGCCCAGGGACAGGGGAATACGAGCAGTACTTC
CASSPGTGEYEQYF
>TRBJ1-1|.|once|TRBV27
TGTGCCAGCGGGTTACAGGGTAGGAACACTGAAGCTTTCTTT
CASGLQGRNTEAFF
>TRBJ1-1|TRBD1|few|TRBV2
TGTGCCAGCCGACAGGGCCCGAACACTGAAGCTTTCTTT
CASRQGPNTEAFF
>TRBJ1-1|.|.|TRBV4-1
TGCGCCAGCAGCAAAGAAACAGGTCACCCTGAAGCTTTCTTT
CASSKETGHPEAFF
>TRBJ2-7|.|.|TRBV11-1
TGTGCCAGCAGTTCTAAAACGGCTACAGGGAACTACGAGCAGTACTTC
CASSSKTATGNYEQYF
>TRBJ2-7|.|.|TRBV5-1
TGCGCCAGCAGCTTTGGGGGCCTGGAGCAGTACTTC
CASSFGGLEQYF
>TRBJ1-1|TRBD1|.|TRBV5-4
TGTGCCAGCAGCTTGAGGGACAGGAACACTGAAGCTTTCTTT
CASSLRDRNTEAFF
>TRBJ2-1|.|.|TRBV27
TGTGCCAGCAGTTTCATAAGCTCCTACAATGAGCAGTTCTTC
CASSFISSYNEQFF
>TRBJ2-7|.|.|TRBV7-9
TGTGCCAGCAGCTTAGTTACCGGGACTGACTACGAGCAGTACTTC
CASSLVTGTDYEQYF
>TRBJ1-1|.|.|TRBV9
TGTGCCAGCAGCGTAGGGTCAAGCCCGAACACTGAAGCTTTCTTT
CASSVGSSPNTEAFF
>TRBJ1-1|.|.|TRBV6-7
TGTGCCACCCGGAAAGGATCCCCCGTAAACACTGAAGCTTTCTTT
CATRKGSPVNTEAFF
>TRBJ2-1|TRBD2|.|TRBV4-1
TGCGCCAGCACTATTAAGATAGCGGGATCTGACAATGAGCAGTTCTTC
CASTIKIAGSDNEQFF
>TRBJ2-7|TRBD2|.|TRBV7-9
TGTGCCAGCAGCTTAGGCGGGAGGGCCGAGGGGCAGTACTTC
CASSLGGRAEGQYF
>TRBJ1-5|.|.|TRBV27
TGTGCCAGCAGTAGACAGGTCAATCAGCCCCAGCATTTT
CASSRQVNQPQHF
>TRBJ2-2|.|once|TRBV27
TGTGCCAGCAGGCCCGACACCGGGGAGCTGTTTTTT
CASRPDTGELFF
>TRBJ2-7|.|.|TRBV6-5
TGTGCCAGCAGTTACTCCGTTGGAGAAGGGGACTACGAGCAGTACTTC
CASSYSVGEGDYEQYF
>TRBJ1-2|.|.|TRBV7-2
TGTGCCAGCAGCTTAGGTGGCCAGGATAACTATGGCTACACCTTC
CASSLGGQDNYGYTF
>TRBJ2-4|TRBD1|.|TRBV28
TGTGCCAGCAGCGCCGGGACAGGGGACATACTAGCCAAAAACATTCAGTACTTC
CASSAGTGDILAKNIQYF
>TRBJ1-1|.|.|TRBV4-3
TGCGCCAGCAGCCAACCGGACACGCGTGAAGCTTTCTTT
CASSQPDTREAFF
>TRBJ2-7|.|.|TRBV5-5
TGTGCCAGCAGCTTGGGAGACAGGACCTACGAGCAGTACTTC
CASSLGDRTYEQYF
>TRBJ2-5|.|.|TRBV29-1
TGCAGCGTTGGGGGGTTAGAGACCCAGTACTTC
CSVGGLETQYF
>TRBJ2-5|.|.|TRBV18
TGTGCCAGCTCCCAAAAAGGACTGGGGGAGACCCAGTACTTC
CASSQKGLGETQYF
>TRBJ2-1|TRBD2|.|TRBV19
TGTGCCAGTAGTATAGACGCCTCCCGGACTAGTTATGAGCAGTTCTTC
CASSIDASRTSYEQFF